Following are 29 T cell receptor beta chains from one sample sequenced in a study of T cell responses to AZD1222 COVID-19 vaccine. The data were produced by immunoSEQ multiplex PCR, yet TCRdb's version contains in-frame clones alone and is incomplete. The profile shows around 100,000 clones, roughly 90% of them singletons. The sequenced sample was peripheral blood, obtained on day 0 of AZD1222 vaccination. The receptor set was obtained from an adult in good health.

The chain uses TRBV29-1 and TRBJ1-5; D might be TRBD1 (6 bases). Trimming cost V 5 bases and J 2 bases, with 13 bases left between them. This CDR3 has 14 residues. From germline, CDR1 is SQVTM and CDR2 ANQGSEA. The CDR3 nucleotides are TGCAGCGTTCTACAGGGTGTCGGCAATCAGCCCCAGCATTTT. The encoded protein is CSVLQGVGNQPQHF. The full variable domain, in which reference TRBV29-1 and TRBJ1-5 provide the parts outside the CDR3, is SAVISQKPSRDICQRGTSLTIQCQVDSQVTMMFWYRQQPGQSLTLIATANQGSEATYESGFVIDKFPISRPNLTFSTLTVSNMSPEDSSIYLCSVLQGVGNQPQHFGDGTRLSIL.

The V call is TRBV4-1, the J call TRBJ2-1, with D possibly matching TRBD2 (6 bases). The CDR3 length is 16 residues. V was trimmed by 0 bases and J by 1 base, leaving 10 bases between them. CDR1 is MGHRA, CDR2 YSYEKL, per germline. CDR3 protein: CASSQDGGFSYNEQFF. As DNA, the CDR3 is TGCGCCAGCAGCCAAGATGGGGGGTTTTCCTACAATGAGCAGTTCTTC.

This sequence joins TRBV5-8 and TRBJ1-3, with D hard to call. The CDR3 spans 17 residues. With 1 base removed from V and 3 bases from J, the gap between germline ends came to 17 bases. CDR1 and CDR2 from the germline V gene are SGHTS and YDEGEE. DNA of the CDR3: TGTGCCAGCAGCTTGACCCTTTCAGGCTCTCTTGGAAACACCATATATTTT. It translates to CASSLTLSGSLGNTIYF.

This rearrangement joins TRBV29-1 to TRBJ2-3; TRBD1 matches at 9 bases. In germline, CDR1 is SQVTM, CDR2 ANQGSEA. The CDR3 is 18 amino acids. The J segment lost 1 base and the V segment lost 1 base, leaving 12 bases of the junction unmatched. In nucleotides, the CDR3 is TGCAGCGTTGAAGGCTTGGGGACAGGGTTAAGGGGCACAGATACGCAGTATTTT. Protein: CSVEGLGTGLRGTDTQYF.

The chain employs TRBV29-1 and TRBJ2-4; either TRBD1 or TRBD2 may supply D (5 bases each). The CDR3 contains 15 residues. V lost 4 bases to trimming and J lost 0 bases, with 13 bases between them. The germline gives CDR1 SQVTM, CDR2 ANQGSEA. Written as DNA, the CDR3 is TGCAGCGTTGGTAGCGACCAGGGAGCCAAAAACATTCAGTACTTC. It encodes CSVGSDQGAKNIQYF.

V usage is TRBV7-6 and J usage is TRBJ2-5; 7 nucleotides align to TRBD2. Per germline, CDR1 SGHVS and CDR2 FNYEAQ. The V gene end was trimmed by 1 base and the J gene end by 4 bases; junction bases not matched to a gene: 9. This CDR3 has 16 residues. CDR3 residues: CASSLDRTRGGETQYF. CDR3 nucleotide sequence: TGTGCCAGCAGCTTAGACAGGACTAGGGGAGGAGAGACCCAGTACTTC.

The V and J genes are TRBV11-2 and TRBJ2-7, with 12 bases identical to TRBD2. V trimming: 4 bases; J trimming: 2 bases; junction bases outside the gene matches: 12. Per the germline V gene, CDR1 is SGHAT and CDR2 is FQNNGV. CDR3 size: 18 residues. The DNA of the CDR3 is TGTGCCAGCAGCTCAATTAACCGACTAGCGGGGGCCCCCTACGAGCAGTACTTC. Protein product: CASSSINRLAGAPYEQYF.

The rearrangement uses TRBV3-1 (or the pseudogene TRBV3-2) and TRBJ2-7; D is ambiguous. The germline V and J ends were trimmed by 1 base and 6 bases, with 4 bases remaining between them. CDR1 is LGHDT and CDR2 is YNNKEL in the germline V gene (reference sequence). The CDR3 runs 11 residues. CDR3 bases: TGTGCCAGCAGCCAAGTGGGCGAGCAGTACTTC. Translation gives CASSQVGEQYF.

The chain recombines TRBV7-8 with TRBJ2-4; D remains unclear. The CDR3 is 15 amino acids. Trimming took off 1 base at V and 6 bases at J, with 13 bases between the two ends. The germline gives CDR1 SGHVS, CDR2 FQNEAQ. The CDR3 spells CASSLVNGEGNIQYF. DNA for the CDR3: TGTGCCAGCAGCTTAGTCAATGGGGAAGGAAACATTCAGTACTTC.

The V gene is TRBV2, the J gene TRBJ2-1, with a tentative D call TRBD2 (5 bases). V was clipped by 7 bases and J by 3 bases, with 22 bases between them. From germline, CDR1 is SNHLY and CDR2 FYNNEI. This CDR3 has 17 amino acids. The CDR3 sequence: CASIPTGETGFYNEQFF. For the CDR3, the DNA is TGTGCCAGCATTCCGACTGGGGAAACGGGGTTCTACAATGAGCAGTTCTTC.

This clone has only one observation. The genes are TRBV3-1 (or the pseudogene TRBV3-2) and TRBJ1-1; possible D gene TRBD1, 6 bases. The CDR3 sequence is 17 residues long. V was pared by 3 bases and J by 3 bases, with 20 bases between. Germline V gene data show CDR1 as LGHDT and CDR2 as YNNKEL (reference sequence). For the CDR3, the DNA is TGTGCCAGCAGCCAGGCCGGGACACCCAGAAGGGACACTGAAGCTTTCTTT. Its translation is CASSQAGTPRRDTEAFF.

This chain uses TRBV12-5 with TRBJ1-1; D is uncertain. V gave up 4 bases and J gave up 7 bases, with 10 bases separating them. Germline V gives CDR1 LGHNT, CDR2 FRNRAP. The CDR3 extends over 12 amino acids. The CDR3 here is CASGSGTHEAFF. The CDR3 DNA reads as TGTGCTAGTGGTTCCGGAACCCATGAAGCTTTCTTT.

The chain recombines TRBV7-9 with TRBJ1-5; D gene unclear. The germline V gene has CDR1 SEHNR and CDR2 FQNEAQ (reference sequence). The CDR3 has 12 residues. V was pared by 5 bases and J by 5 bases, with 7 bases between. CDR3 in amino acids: CASSPDDQPQHF. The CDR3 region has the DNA TGTGCCAGCAGCCCGGATGATCAGCCCCAGCATTTT. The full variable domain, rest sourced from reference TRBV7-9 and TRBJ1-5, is DTGVSQNPRHKITKRGQNVTFRCDPISEHNRLYWYRQTLGQGPEFLTYFQNEAQLEKSRLLSDRFSAERPKGSFSTLEIQRTEQGDSAMYLCASSPDDQPQHFGDGTRLSIL.

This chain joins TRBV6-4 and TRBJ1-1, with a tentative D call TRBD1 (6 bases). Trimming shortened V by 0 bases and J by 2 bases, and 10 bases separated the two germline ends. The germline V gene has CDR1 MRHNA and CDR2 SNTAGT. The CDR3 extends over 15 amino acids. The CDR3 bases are TGTGCCAGCAGTGACTCGACAGGTCCAAACACTGAAGCTTTCTTT. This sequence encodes CASSDSTGPNTEAFF.

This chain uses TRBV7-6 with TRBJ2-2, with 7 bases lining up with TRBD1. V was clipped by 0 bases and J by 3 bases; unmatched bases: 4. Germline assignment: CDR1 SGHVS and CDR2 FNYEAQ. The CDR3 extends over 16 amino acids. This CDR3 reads CASSLATGADTGELFF. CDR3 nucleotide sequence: TGTGCCAGCAGCTTAGCAACAGGGGCAGACACCGGGGAGCTGTTTTTT.

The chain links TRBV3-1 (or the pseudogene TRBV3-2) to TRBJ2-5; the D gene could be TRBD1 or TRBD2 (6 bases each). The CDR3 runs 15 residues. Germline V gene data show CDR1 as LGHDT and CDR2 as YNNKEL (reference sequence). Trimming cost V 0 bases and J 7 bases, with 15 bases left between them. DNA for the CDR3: TGTGCCAGCAGCCAAGATTATCGGGGGCGGGGGACCCAGTACTTC. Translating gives CASSQDYRGRGTQYF.

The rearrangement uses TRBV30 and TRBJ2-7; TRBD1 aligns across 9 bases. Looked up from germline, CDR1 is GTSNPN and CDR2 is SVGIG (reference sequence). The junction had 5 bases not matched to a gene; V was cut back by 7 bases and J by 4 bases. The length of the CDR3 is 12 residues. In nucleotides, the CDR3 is TGTGCCTACGACAGGGGGGCGTACGAGCAGTACTTC. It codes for CAYDRGAYEQYF.

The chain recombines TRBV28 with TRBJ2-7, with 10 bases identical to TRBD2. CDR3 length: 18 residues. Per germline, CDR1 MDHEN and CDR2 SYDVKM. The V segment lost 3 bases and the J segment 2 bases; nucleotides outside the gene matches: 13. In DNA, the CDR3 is TGTGCCAGCAGTTTTAAGGCTAGCGGGAGCCCCAGAACCTACGAGCAGTACTTC. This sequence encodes CASSFKASGSPRTYEQYF.

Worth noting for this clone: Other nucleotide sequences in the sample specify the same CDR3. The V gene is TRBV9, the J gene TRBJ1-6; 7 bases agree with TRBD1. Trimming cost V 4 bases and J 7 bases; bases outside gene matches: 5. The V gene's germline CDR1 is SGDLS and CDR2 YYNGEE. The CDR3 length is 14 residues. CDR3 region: CASSPGTVNSPLHF. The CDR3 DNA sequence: TGTGCCAGCAGCCCCGGGACAGTGAATTCACCCCTCCACTTT.

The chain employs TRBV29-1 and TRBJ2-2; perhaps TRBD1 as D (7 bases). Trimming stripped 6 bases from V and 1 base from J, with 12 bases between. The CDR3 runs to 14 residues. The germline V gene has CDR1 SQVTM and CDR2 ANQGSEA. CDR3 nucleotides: TGCAGCGTGCGCGGGACAGAGAACACCGGGGAGCTGTTTTTT. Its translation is CSVRGTENTGELFF.

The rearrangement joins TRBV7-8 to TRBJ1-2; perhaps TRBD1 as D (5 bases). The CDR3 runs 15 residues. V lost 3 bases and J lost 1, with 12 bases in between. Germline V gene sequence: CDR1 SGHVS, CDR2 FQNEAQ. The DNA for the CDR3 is TGTGCCAGCAGCTTTTCCAGGGACCGTAACTATGGCTACACCTTC. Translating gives CASSFSRDRNYGYTF.

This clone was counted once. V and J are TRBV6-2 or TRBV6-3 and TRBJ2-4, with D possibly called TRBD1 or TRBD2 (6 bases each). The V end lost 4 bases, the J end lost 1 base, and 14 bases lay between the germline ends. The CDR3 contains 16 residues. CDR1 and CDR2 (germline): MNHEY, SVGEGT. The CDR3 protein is CASSSGGAGAKNIQYF. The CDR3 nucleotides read TGTGCCAGCAGTTCCGGGGGCGCCGGGGCCAAAAACATTCAGTACTTC.

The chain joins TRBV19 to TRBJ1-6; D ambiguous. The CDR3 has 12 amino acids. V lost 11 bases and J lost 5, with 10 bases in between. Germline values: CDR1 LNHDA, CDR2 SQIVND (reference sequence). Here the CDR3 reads CAAATHNSPLHF. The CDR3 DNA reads TGTGCCGCGGCCACCCATAATTCACCCCTCCACTTT.

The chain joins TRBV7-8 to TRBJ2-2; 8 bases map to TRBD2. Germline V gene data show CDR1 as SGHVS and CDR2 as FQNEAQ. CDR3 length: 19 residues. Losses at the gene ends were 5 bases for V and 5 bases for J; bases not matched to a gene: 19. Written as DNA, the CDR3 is TGTGCCAGCAGCCTGATGGGGGCGGGAGGCTCCGGCGGGACCGGGGAGCTGTTTTTT. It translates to CASSLMGAGGSGGTGELFF.

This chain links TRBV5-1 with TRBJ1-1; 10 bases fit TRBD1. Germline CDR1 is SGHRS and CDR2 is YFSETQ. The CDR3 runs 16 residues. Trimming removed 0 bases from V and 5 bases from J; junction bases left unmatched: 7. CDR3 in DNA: TGCGCCAGCAGCTTGGGACAGGGGGCGCAGGGTACTGAAGCTTTCTTT. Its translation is CASSLGQGAQGTEAFF.

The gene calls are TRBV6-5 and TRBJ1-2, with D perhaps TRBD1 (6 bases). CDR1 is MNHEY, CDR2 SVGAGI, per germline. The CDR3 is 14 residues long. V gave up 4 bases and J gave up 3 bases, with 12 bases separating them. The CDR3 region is CASSWGEGDYGYTF. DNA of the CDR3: TGTGCCAGCAGTTGGGGGGAGGGGGACTATGGCTACACCTTC.

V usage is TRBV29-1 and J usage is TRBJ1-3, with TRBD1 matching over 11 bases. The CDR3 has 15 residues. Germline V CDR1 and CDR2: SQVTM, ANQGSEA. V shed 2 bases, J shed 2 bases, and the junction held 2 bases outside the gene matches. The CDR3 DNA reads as TGCAGCGTTGAAAAGGGACAGGGGGCTGGAAACACCATATATTTT. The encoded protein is CSVEKGQGAGNTIYF.

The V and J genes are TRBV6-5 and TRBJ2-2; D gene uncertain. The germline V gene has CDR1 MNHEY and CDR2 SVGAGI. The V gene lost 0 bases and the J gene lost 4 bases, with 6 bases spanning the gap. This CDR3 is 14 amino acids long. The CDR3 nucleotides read TGTGCCAGCAGTTACTCCGACACCACCGGGGAGCTGTTTTTT. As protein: CASSYSDTTGELFF.

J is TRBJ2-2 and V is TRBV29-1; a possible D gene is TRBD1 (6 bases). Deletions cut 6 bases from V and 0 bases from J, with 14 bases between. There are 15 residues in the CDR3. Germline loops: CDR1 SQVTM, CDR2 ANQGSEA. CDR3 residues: CSVGDRFANTGELFF. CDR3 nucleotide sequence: TGCAGCGTAGGTGACAGGTTCGCGAACACCGGGGAGCTGTTTTTT.